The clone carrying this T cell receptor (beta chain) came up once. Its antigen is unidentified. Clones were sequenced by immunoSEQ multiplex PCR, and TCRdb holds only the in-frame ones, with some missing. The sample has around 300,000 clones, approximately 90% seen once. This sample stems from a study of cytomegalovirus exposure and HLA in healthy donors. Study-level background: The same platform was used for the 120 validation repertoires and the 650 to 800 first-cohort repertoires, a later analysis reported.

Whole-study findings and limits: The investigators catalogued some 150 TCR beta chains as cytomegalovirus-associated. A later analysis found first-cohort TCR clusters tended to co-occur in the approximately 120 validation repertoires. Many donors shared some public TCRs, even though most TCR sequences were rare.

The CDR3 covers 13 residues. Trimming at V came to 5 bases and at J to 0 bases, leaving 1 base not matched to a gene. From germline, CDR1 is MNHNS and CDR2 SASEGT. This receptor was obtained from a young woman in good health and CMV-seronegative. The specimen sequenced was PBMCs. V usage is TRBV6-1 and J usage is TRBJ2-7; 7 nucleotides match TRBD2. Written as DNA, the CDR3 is TGTGCCAGCAGTATAGCGGGCTCCTACGAGCAGTACTTC. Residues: CASSIAGSYEQYF.